This T cell receptor (beta chain) derives from a study of beta chain features in type 1 diabetes. CDR1 and CDR2 from the germline V gene are SGHRS and YFSETQ. Trimming left V 5 bases short and J 0 bases short, with 11 bases between. The CDR3 sequence is 14 residues long. The whole isolated RNA underwent reverse transcription, so sequencing captured expressed TCRB transcripts. Assay used: immunoSEQ multiplex PCR; TCRdb lists only in-frame clones, some missing. The sample lists about 240,000 clones; about 14% were seen once. As for this clone: The target antigen is unknown.

Study-wide points: The study found that naive, central memory and Treg TCRB repertoires appeared more similar in patients than in healthy donors. In these data, an HLA type influence on TCRB rearrangement remained unresolved. Although PCR might favor shorter templates, it would do so equally in patients and controls. Significant though moderate, a shortening of TCRB CDR3s appeared in all four CD4+ subsets of Type 1 diabetes patients.

The chain carries TRBV5-1 and TRBJ1-1, with D possibly TRBD1 on 5 matching bases. The sequencing input was naive CD4+ T cells from blood. The sequence derives from a man aged 30 to 39 with type 1 diabetes. The CDR3 reads CASSEMDMNTEAFF. CDR3 in DNA: TGCGCCAGCAGTGAAATGGACATGAACACTGAAGCTTTCTTT.